This T cell receptor beta chain was captured in a study of blood T cell repertoires in COVID-19. Study at large: Samples representing acute and convalescent COVID-19 were sourced from the United States, Italy and Spain. Sources were T cells, B-cell-depleted T cells, or PBMCs; the material itself was cDNA or gDNA.

CDR1 LNHDA and CDR2 SQIVND come from the germline V gene (reference sequence). The CDR3 covers 17 residues. V lost 5 bases to trimming and J lost 2 bases; unmatched junction nucleotides: 8. In the authors' methods: Counts of nucleated cells, estimated from reference gene primer amplification, were obtained. TCRdb keeps only in-frame clones here, not all; method: immunoSEQ multiplex PCR. V, J and clone size were drawn from that table, and D and trimming were deduced from the DNA. The table has approximately 260,000 clones, roughly 90% seen once. The sample consisted of peripheral blood. The chain recombines TRBV19 with TRBJ1-3, with 11 bases identical to TRBD1. This clonotype was sampled from a man aged 55 to 70 who had recovered from COVID-19. The CDR3 DNA reads TGTGCCAGTAGTGCGGGACAGGGGGATAGCGCTGGAAACACCATATATTTT. This sequence encodes CASSAGQGDSAGNTIYF.